The present T cell receptor (beta chain) was sequenced within a study of OX40 agonist ivuxolimab in advanced cancers. About the study as a whole: Ivuxolimab, which targeted the costimulatory receptor OX40 (CD134), was an agonistic, fully human IgG2 monoclonal antibody. Intravenous ivuxolimab was administered to patients every 2 weeks at six dose levels: 0.01, 0.1, 0.3, 1.5, 3 and 10 mg/kg. Among the 50 to 55 dose-escalation patients, around 19 had hepatocellular carcinoma, some 15 melanoma, 9 renal cell carcinoma and 9 head and neck cancer. In the dose-escalation cohort, 75% to 90% of patients were male, and the mean age was around 60 years with a range of roughly 23 to 79. Patients were allowed to have had prior anti-PD-1, anti-PD-L1 or anti-CTLA-4 therapy, and 40% of the dose-escalation patients had previously received checkpoint inhibitors. Partial responses were achieved by three dose-escalation patients, of whom one had hepatocellular carcinoma and two had cutaneous melanoma. The purpose of peripheral TCRbeta sequencing was to test whether ivuxolimab changed TCR sequence diversity and led to clonal T-cell expansion. The monotherapy dose-escalation portion (N ≈ 52 patients) of the phase I ivuxolimab trial is reported in the paper. Here is what the overall study found, with its caveats: The antigen specificity of the clonally expanded peripheral T cells was not determined. In partial responders in the 0.1-3.0 mg/kg groups, normalized peripheral clonal expansion was found to be among the lowest, especially among CD8+ T cells. Low levels of normalized T-cell clonal expansion were also shown by some nonresponding patients. Clonal expansion of both CD4+ and CD8+ blood T cells was observed from baseline to week 6 at doses 0.1 to 3.0 mg/kg. After ivuxolimab, more expanded clones were found on average in CD8+ T cells than in CD4+ T cells.

As for this clone: What antigen it recognizes has not been identified. Mismatch with germline at one junction end may stem from a read error.

For sequencing of the TCRbeta CDR3 region, genomic DNA was extracted from the sorted cells. TCRbeta CDR3 regions were sequenced using the immunoSEQ Assay. The immuneACCESS repertoire file appears here via TCRdb, limited to in-frame rearrangements. These files lack a portion of the clones; in checked studies, under half of the deficit traces to unresolved V genes, and the cause of the others is not known. The sample records some 64,000 clones, roughly 85% of which are singletons. The top ten clones comprise around 0.79% of the sample. Reading the germline V gene gives CDR1 SGDLS and CDR2 YYNGEE. The CDR3 runs 15 residues from the cysteine to the phenylalanine. Only the CDR3 portion is preserved as DNA: 45 bases, with reading frame beginning at the first base. The trial excluded patients who had a history of autoimmune disease or were on systemic immunosuppression. Peripheral blood for TCR sequencing was drawn from every dose cohort at baseline, at cycle 4 day 1 and at cycle 7 day 1. The samples were taken from a phase I, first-in-human, multicenter, open-label dose-escalation trial of ivuxolimab. Adults with locally advanced or metastatic melanoma, renal cell, hepatocellular, or head and neck squamous cell carcinoma were enrolled in the trial. CD4+ and CD8+ T cells were sorted separately from peripheral blood before TCR sequencing.

The sample in question was CD4+ or CD8+ T cells sorted from blood, obtained in a trial of the OX40 agonist ivuxolimab. The chain uses TRBV9 and TRBJ1-4; a tentative D match to TRBD1 spans 5 bases. This sequence originates from an adult with an advanced solid tumor such as melanoma, head and neck, liver or kidney cancer. In nucleotide form, the sequence is TGTGCCAGCAGCGTAGGAGGGGCCCGTAATGACAAACTGTTTTTT. Its product reads: CASSVGGARNDKLFF.